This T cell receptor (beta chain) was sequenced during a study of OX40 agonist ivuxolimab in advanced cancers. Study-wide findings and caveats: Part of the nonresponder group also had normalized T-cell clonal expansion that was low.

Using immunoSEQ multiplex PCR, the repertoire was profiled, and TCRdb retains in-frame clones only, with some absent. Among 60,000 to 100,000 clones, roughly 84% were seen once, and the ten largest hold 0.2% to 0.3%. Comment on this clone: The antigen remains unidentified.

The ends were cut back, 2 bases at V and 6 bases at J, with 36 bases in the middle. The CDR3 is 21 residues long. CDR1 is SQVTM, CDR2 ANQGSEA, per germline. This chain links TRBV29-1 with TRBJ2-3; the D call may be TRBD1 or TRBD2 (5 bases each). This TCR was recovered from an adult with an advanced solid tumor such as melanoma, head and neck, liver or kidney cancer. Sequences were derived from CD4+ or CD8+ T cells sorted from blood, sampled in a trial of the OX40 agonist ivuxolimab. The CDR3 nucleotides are TGCAGCGTTGAACGCGAAGGGGCAATACAACCTTGGACTGGCAAGCTGGATACGCAGTATTTT. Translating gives CSVEREGAIQPWTGKLDTQYF.